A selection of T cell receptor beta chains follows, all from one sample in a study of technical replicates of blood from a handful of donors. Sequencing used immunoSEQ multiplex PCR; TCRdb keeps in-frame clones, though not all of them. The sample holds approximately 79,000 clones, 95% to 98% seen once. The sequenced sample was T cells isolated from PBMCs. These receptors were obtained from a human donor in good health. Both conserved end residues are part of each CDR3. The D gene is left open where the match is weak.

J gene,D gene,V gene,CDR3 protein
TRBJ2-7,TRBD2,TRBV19,CASSPAGGYEQYF
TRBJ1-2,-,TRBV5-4,CASTFIGLGGYTF
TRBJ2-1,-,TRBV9,CASSGFNEQFF
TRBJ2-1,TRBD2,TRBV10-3,CAISLAGSSYNEQFF
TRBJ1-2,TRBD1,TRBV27,CASSPGQGYGYTF
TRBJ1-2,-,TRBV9,CASSESRGIYGYTF
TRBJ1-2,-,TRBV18,CASSPGIRGYGYTF
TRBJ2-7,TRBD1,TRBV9,CASSLTGGYEQYF
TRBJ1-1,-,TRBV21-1,CASSNPDRGTEAFF
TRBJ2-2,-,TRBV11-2,CASSEVYWAGELFF
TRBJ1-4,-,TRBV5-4,CASSLEGQVNEKLFF
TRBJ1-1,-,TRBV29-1,CSVDSEGMNTEAFF
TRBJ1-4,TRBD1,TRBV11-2,CASSLRTGGEKLFF
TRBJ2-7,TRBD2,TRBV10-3,CAISEQREAVREQYF
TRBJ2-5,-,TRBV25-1,CASSEYGIRGETQYF
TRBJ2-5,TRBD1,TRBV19,CASSTKLPGDSPRETQYF
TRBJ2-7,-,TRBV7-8,CASSLAGSSYEQYF
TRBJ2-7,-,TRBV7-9,CASSYGDYEQYF
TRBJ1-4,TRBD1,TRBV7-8,CASTSMGDRGSPLFF
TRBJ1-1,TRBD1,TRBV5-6,CARPGQGFLNTEAFF
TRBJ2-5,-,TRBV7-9,CASSSDRQETQYF